The text below deals with one T cell receptor beta chain. The sample carries other DNA sequences with the same CDR3. This entry is derived from a study of shared clonotypes between healthy human individuals. The overall study: Researchers assigned three CD4 naive, three CD4 memory, two CD8 naive and one CD8 memory plate to each donor.

The naive CD8 population came from CD45RO-negative cells selected for CCR7, without terminally differentiated effector memory CD45RA+ cells. Germline CDR1 MNHNS, CDR2 SASEGT. V was cut by 11 bases and J by 5 bases, with 9 bases left in between. The CDR3 sequence is 10 residues long. Measured with immunoSEQ multiplex PCR; TCRdb has only the in-frame clones, and not every one. Of roughly 2.1 million clones listed, roughly 91% are singletons. The clonotype originates from a man between 18 and 35 years old in good health. Some clones in this sample may be carry-over from other donors' samples. The sequenced sample was naive CD8+ T cells from PBMCs. The chain is built from TRBV6-1 and TRBJ1-1, with D perhaps TRBD1 (6 bases). CDR3 nucleotide sequence: TGTGCCTCAAGGGGGACTGAAGCTTTCTTT. Translated, it gives CASRGTEAFF.